The source of this T cell receptor (beta chain) is a study of cytomegalovirus exposure and HLA in healthy donors. Trimming took 4 bases from V and 5 from J; bases not matched to a gene: 3. This CDR3 region has 15 residues. Germline CDR1 is MNHNS and CDR2 is SASEGT. TCRdb's table, derived via immunoSEQ multiplex PCR, lists solely in-frame clones and lacks some. The data show over 85,000 clones, with roughly 89% seen just once and under 2% held by the top ten. Specimen: PBMCs. The genes are TRBV6-1 and TRBJ2-2; TRBD2 matches 11 bases. The receptor comes from a young woman in good health and CMV-seronegative. Written as DNA, the CDR3 is TGTGCCAGCAGTGTGGGACTAGCGGAAACCGGGGAGCTGTTTTTT. It specifies CASSVGLAETGELFF.